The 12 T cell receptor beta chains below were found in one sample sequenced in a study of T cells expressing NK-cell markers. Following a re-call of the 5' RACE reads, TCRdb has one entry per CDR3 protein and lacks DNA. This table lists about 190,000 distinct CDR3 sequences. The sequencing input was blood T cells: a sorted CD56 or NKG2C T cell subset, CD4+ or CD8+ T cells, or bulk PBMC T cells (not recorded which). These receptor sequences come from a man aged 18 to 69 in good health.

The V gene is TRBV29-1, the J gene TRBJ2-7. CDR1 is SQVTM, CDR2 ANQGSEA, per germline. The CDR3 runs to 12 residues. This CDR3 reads CSALTGPYEQYF.

The CDR3 sequence is CASSPGTVPEAFF. The chain has TRBV5-1 and TRBJ1-1; TCRdb designates TRBD1, a call that cannot be tested without DNA. The CDR3 loop spans 13 amino acids. In germline, CDR1 is SGHRS, CDR2 YFSETQ.

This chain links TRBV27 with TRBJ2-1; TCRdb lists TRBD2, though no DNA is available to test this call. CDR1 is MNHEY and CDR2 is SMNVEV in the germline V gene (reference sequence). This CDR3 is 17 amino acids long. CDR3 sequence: CASSDRLTTRSYNEQFF.

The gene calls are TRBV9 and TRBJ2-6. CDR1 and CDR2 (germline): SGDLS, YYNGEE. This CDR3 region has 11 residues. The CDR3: CASSGTAVLTF. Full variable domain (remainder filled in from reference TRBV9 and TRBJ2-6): DSGVTQTPKHLITATGQRVTLRCSPRSGDLSVYWYQQSLDQGLQFLIQYYNGEERAKGNILERFSAQQFPDLHSELNLSSLELGDSALYFCASSGTAVLTFGAGSRLTVL.

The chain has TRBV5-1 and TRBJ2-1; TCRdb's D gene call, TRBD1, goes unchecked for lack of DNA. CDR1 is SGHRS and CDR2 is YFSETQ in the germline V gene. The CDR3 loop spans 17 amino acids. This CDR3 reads CASRPGGFLSSYNEQFF.

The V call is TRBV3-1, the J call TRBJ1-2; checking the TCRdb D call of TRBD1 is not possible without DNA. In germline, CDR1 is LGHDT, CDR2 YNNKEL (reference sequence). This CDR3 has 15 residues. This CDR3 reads CASSPGSSTGYGYTF. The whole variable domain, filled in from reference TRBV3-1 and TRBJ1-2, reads DTAVSQTPKYLVTQMGNDKSIKCEQNLGHDTMYWYKQDSKKFLKIMFSYNNKELIINETVPNRFSPKSPDKAHLNLHINSLELGDSAVYFCASSPGSSTGYGYTFGSGTRLTVV.

The CDR3 is CASSLVAGGYEQYF. This rearrangement joins TRBV27 to TRBJ2-7; TCRdb indicates TRBD2, and absent DNA this call remains unverified. Germline CDR1 and CDR2: MNHEY and SMNVEV (reference sequence). The CDR3 totals 14 residues.

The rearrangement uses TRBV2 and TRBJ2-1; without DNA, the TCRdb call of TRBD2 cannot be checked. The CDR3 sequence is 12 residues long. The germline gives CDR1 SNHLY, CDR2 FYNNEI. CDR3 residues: CASSPSFHEQFF. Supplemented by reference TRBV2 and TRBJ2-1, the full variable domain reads EPEVTQTPSHQVTQMGQEVILRCVPISNHLYFYWYRQILGQKVEFLVSFYNNEISEKSEIFDDQFSVERPDGSNFTLKIRSTKLEDSAMYFCASSPSFHEQFFGPGTRLTVL.

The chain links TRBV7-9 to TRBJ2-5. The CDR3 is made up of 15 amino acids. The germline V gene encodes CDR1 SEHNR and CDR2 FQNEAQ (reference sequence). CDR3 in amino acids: CASSPSSKPQETQYF. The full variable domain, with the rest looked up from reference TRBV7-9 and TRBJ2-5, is DTGVSQNPRHKITKRGQNVTFRCDPISEHNRLYWYRQTLGQGPEFLTYFQNEAQLEKSRLLSDRFSAERPKGSFSTLEIQRTEQGDSAMYLCASSPSSKPQETQYFGPGTRLLVL.

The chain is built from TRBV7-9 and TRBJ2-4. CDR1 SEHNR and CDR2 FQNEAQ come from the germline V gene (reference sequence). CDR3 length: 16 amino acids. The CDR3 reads CASSLDLGGAQNIQYF.

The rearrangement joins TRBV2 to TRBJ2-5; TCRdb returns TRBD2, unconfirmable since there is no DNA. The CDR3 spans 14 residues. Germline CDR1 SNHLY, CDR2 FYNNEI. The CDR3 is CASSDGRGLETQYF. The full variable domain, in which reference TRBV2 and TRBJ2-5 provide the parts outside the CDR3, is EPEVTQTPSHQVTQMGQEVILRCVPISNHLYFYWYRQILGQKVEFLVSFYNNEISEKSEIFDDQFSVERPDGSNFTLKIRSTKLEDSAMYFCASSDGRGLETQYFGPGTRLLVL.

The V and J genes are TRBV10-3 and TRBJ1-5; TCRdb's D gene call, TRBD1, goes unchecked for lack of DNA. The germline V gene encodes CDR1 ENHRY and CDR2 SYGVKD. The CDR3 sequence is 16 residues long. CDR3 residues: CAISEQGQGDNQPQHF.